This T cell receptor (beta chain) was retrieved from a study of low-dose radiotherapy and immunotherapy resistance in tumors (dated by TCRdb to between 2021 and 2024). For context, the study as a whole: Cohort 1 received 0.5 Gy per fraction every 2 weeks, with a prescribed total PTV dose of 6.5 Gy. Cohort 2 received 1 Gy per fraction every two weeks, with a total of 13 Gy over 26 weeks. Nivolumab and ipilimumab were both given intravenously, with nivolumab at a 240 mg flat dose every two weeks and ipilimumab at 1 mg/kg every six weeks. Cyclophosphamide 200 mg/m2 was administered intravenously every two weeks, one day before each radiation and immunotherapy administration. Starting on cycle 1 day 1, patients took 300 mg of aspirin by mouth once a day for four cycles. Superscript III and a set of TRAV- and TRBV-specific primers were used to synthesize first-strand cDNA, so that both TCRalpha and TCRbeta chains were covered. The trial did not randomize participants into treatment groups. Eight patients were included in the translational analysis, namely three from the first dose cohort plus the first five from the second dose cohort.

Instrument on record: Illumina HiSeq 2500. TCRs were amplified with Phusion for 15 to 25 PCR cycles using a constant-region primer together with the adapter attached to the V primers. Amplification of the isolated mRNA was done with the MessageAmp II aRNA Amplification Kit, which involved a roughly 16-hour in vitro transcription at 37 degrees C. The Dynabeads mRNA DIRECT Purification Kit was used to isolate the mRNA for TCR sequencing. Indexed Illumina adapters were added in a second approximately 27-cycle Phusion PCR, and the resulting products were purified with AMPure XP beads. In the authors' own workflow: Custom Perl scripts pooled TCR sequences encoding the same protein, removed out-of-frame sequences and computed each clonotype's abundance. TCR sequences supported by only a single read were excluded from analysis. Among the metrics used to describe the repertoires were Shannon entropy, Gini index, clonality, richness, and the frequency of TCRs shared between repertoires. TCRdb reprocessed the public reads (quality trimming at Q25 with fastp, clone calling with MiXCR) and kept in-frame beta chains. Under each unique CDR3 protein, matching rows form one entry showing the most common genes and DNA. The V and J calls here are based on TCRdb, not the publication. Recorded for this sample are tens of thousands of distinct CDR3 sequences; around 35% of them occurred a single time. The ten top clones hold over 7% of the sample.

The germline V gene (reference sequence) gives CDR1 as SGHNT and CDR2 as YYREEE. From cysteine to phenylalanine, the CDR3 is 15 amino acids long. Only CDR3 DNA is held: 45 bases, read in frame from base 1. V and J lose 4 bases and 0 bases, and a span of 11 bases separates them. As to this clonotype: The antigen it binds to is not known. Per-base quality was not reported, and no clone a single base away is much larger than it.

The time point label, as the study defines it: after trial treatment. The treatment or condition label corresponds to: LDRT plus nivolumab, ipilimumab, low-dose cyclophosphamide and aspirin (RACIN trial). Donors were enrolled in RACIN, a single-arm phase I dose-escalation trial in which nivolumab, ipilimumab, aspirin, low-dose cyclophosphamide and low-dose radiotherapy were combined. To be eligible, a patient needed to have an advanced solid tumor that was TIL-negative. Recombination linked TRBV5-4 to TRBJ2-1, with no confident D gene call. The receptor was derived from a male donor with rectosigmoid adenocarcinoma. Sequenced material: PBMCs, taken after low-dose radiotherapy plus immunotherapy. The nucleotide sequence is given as TGTGCCAGCAGCCCGGTAGCAAGCTCCTACAATGAGCAGTTCTTC. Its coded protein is CASSPVASSYNEQFF.